Listed here is a single T cell receptor beta chain. Its antigen remains unidentified. V shed 3 bases, J shed 0 bases, and the junction held 5 bases outside the gene matches. CDR1 is GTSNPN, CDR2 SVGIG, per germline (reference sequence). The CDR3 is 15 amino acids. In the study's own analysis: After removing out-of-frame reads, 2 million to 2.5 million distinct TCRbeta sequences remained. Profiling relied on immunoSEQ multiplex PCR, and the TCRdb table lists in-frame clones only, not all of them. The DNA was the basis for D and trimming; V, J and clone size are from that table. The sample has fewer than 90,000 clones, roughly 80% seen once; the top ten hold 2% to 3%. These data originate in a study of memory CD4+ T cells and cytomegalovirus serostatus. The wider study: This sample comes from healthy Belgian adults, under 10 CMV seropositive, about 23 seronegative. The study's findings and limits: Suggested: most of the CMV-linked TCR signature lies in CD4+ memory cells. A US-trained random forest predicted CMV serostatus with median AUC around 0.93.

Single viable CD3+CD4+CD8-CD45RO+ cells were sorted as the memory CD4+ T cells. Specimen: memory CD4+ T cells from blood. This receptor was obtained from an adult in good health and CMV-seropositive. This chain connects TRBV30 to TRBJ1-5, with 7 bases identical to TRBD1. The CDR3 DNA follows: TGTGCCTGGAGATCAGGGGGATATAGCAATCAGCCCCAGCATTTT. This encodes CAWRSGGYSNQPQHF.